This passage covers 4 T cell receptor beta chains from one sample sequenced in a study of T cell responses to AZD1222 COVID-19 vaccine. Only in-frame clones appear in the TCRdb table, and some are missing; sequencing was by immunoSEQ multiplex PCR. The repertoire consists of about 160,000 clones, with 94% occurring once and the leading ten covering roughly 1.3%. Source: peripheral blood, taken on day 0 of AZD1222 vaccination. The receptor set was obtained from an adult in good health.

The rearrangement joins TRBV5-1 to TRBJ1-1; TRBD1 is a possible D gene (5 bases). Trimming took 1 base from V and 1 from J, leaving 8 bases between them. Germline V gene data show CDR1 as SGHRS and CDR2 as YFSETQ. The CDR3 consists of 14 residues. CDR3 DNA: TGCGCCAGCAGCTTGTTGACAGAGAACACTGAAGCTTTCTTT. This translates into CASSLLTENTEAFF.

The rearrangement uses TRBV27 and TRBJ1-2; possibly TRBD1 for D (5 bases). Germline loops: CDR1 MNHEY, CDR2 SMNVEV (reference sequence). Between the trimmed V and J ends, which lost 6 bases and 4 bases, there was a span of 12 bases. There are 13 residues in the CDR3. CDR3 in amino acids: CASSSREGYGYTF. The CDR3 DNA follows: TGTGCCAGCAGCTCCAGGGAGGGCTATGGCTACACCTTC.

This clone was recorded once. The chain couples TRBV7-8 to TRBJ1-1, with D possibly TRBD1 on 6 matching bases. Trimming shortened V by 5 bases and J by 5 bases, and 27 bases separated the two germline ends. CDR1 and CDR2 (germline): SGHVS, FQNEAQ. This CDR3 comprises 18 residues. This CDR3 reads CASSLRPGATRGGTEAFF. CDR3 nucleotide sequence: TGTGCCAGCAGCCTCCGCCCCGGGGCAACCAGGGGTGGTACTGAAGCTTTCTTT.

V usage is TRBV7-9 and J usage is TRBJ2-7; TRBD2 aligns across 10 bases. In germline, CDR1 is SEHNR, CDR2 FQNEAQ (reference sequence). CDR3 length equals 18 residues. V lost 4 bases to trimming and J lost 1 base; unmatched junction nucleotides: 13. The CDR3 bases are TGTGCCAGCAGCTCGCTCTCTAGCGGGGGTTCCGGATCCTACGAGCAGTACGTC. This gives the protein CASSSLSSGGSGSYEQYV.